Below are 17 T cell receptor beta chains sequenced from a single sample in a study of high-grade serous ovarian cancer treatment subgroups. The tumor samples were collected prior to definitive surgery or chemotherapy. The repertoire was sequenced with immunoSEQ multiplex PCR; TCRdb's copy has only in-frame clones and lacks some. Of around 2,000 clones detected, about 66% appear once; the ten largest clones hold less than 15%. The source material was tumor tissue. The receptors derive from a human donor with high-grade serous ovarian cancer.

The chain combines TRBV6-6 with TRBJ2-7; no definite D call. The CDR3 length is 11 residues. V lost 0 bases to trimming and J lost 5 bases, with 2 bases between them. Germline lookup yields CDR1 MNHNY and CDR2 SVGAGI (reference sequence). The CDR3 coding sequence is TGTGCCAGCAGTTACTCGAACGAGCAGTACTTC. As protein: CASSYSNEQYF.

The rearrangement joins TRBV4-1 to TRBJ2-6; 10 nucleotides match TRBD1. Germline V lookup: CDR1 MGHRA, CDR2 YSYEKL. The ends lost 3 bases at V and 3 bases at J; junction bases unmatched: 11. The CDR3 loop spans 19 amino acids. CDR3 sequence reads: CASSQWDRGILGGANVLTF. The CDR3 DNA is TGCGCCAGCAGCCAGTGGGACAGGGGAATTTTGGGTGGGGCCAACGTCCTGACTTTC.

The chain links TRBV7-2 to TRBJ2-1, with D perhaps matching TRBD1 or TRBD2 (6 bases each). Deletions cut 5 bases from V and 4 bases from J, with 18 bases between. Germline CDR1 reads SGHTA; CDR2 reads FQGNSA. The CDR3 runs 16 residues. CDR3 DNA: TGTGCCAGCAGCCCTCAGACGGGGGCGGGATACAATGAGCAGTTCTTC. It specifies CASSPQTGAGYNEQFF.

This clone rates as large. The CDR3 nucleotides are TGTGCCAGCAGCATCGGGACGGCTGACTACGAGCAGTACTTC. This sequence encodes CASSIGTADYEQYF. The chain uses TRBV9 and TRBJ2-7, with D tentatively TRBD1 or TRBD2 (5 bases each). Germline CDR1 SGDLS, CDR2 YYNGEE. The CDR3 has 14 residues. Trimming took off 4 bases at V and 3 bases at J, with 14 bases between the two ends.

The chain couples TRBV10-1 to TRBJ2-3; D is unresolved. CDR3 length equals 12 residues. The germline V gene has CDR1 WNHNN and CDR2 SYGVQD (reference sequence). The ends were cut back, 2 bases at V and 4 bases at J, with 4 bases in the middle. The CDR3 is CASSEGPDTQYF. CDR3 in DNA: TGCGCCAGCAGTGAGGGGCCAGATACGCAGTATTTT.

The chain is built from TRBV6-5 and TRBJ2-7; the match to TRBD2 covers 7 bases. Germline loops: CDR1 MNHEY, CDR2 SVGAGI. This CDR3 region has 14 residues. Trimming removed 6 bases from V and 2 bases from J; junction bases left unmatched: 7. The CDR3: CASRARGNPYEQYF. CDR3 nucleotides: TGTGCCAGCAGAGCGCGGGGGAACCCCTACGAGCAGTACTTC.

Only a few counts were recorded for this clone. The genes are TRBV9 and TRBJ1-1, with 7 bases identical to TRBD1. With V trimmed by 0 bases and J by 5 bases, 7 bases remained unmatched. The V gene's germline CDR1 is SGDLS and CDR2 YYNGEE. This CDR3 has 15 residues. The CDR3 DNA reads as TGTGCCAGCAGCGTAGTTAGAACAGGGGAAACTGAAGCTTTCTTT. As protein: CASSVVRTGETEAFF.

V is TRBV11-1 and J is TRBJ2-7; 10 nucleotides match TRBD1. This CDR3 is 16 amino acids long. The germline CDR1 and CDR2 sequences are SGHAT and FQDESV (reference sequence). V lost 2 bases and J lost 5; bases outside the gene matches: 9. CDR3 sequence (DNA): TGTGCCAGCAGCTTAAGAGGACAGGGGGATCTCCACGAGCAGTACTTC. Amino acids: CASSLRGQGDLHEQYF.

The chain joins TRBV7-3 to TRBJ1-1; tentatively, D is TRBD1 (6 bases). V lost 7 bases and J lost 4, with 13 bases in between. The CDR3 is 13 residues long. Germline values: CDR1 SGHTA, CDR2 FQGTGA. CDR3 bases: TGTGCCAGCAACAGGGCCATGGGCACTGAAGCTTTCTTT. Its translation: CASNRAMGTEAFF.

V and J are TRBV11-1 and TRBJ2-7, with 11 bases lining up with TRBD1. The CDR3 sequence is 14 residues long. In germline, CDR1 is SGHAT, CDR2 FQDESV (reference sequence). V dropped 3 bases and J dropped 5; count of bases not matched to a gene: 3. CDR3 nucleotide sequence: TGTGCCAGCAGCTTGGACAGGGGGCTCCACGAGCAGTACTTC. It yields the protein CASSLDRGLHEQYF.

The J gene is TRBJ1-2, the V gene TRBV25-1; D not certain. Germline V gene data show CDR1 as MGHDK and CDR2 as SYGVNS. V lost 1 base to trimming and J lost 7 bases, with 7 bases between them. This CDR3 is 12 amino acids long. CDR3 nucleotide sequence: TGTGCCAGCAGTGAATCCGGCTTTGGCTACACCTTC. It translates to CASSESGFGYTF.

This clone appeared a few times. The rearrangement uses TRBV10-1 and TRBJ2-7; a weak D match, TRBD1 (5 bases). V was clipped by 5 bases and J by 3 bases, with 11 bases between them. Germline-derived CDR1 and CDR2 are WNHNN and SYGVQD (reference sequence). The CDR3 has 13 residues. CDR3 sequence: CASSQGRDYEQYF. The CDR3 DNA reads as TGCGCCAGCAGTCAAGGCAGGGACTACGAGCAGTACTTC.

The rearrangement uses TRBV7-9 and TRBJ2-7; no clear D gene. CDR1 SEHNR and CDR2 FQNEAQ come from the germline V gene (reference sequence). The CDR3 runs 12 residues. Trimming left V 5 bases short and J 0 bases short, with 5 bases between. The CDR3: CASSPPSYEQYF. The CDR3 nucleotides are TGTGCCAGCAGCCCCCCCTCCTACGAGCAGTACTTC.

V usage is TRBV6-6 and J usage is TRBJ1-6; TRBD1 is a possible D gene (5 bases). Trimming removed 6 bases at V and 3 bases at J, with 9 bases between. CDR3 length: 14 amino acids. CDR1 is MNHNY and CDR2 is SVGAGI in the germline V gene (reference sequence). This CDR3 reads CASRETVYNSPLHF. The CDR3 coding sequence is TGTGCCAGCAGGGAGACAGTCTATAATTCACCCCTCCACTTT.

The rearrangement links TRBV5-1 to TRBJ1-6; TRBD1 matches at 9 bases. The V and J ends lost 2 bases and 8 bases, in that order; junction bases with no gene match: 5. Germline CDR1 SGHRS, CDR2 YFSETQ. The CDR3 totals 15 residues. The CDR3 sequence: CASSLLTGGYSPLHF. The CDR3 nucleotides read TGCGCCAGCAGCTTATTGACAGGGGGGTATTCACCCCTCCACTTT.

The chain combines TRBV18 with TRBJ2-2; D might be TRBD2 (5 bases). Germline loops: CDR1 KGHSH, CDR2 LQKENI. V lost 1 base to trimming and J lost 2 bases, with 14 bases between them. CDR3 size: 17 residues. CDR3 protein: CASSPRVGESNTGELFF. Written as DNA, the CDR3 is TGTGCCAGCTCACCACGCGTCGGGGAATCAAACACCGGGGAGCTGTTTTTT. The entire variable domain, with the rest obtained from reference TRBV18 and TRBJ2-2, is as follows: NAGVMQNPRHLVRRRGQEARLRCSPMKGHSHVYWYRQLPEEGLKFMVYLQKENIIDESGMPKERFSAEFPKEGPSILRIQQVVRGDSAAYFCASSPRVGESNTGELFFGEGSRLTVL.

CDR3 DNA: TGTGCCAGCAGCCCGGACGGGGGGGGAGGGGGTAATGAAAAACTGTTTTTT. Protein: CASSPDGGGGGNEKLFF. The rearrangement links TRBV5-4 to TRBJ1-4; tentatively, D is TRBD1 (6 bases). The V and J ends lost 4 bases and 4 bases respectively, with 20 bases between them. This CDR3 contains 17 residues. CDR1 and CDR2 (germline): SGHNT, YYREEE (reference sequence).